These 2 T cell receptor beta chains were all obtained from the same sample, sequenced in a study of metastatic and nonmetastatic thyroid tumors. Via MiXCR, TCRdb re-called the PCR reads. The data show about 34,000 clones, approximately 40% seen once. None of the patients had undergone any treatment ahead of thyroid surgery. The material sequenced was tumor tissue. The receptors derive from a female donor with papillary thyroid cancer or a benign thyroid nodule (not recorded which). Some clones in this sample may be carry-over from other donors' samples.

This chain uses TRBV12-3 or TRBV12-4 with TRBJ2-7, with TRBD2 identical over 8 bases. The CDR3 is 12 amino acids. The trim removed 4 bases at V and 7 bases at J, leaving 3 bases unmatched. In nucleotides, the CDR3 is TGTGCCAGCAGTTATCGGGGGGGAGAGCAGTACTTC. Its protein is CASSYRGGEQYF.

The sample holds many counts of this clone. The chain is built from TRBV6-1 and TRBJ1-2; no definite D call. V was shortened by 5 bases and J by 8 bases, with 12 bases between the two germline ends. Germline loops: CDR1 MNHNS, CDR2 SASEGT. The CDR3 covers 12 residues. This CDR3 reads CASSPRGFGYTF. DNA of the CDR3: TGTGCCAGCAGTCCCCGAGGGTTCGGCTACACCTTC.